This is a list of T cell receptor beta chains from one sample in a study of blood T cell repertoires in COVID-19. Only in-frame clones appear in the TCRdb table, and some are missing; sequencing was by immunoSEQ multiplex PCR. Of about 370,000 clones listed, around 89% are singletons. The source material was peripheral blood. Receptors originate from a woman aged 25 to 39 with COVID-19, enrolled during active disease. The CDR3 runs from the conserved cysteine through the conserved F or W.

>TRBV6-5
CASSSASGRAWDEQFF
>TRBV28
CASSPADRVGQPQHF
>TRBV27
CASREGGQFTDTQYF
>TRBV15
CATSPWGGGPPGQQYF
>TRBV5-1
CASSLARYRGGVDEQFF
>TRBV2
CASGGGAGANVLTF
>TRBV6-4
CASSPGGRVGYTF
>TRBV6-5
CAARGQGLTGELFF
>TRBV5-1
CASSRMTSGSYNEQFF
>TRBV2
CARREFGADTQYF
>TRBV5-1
CASSLTSPGETQYF
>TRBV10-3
CAISDRSAVWAGYTF
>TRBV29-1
CSVEITGQGEKLFF
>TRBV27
CASSLSGGNQPQHF
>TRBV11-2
CASSSRDTGSYNEQFF
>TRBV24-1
CATSDSPGGYTF
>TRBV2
CASTTERLFTGEQFF
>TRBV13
CASSRLEGRETQYF